One sample yielded the 32 T cell receptor beta chains listed below, sequenced in a study of identical twins. Via MiXCR, TCRdb re-called the 5' RACE reads, giving one row per CDR3 protein. The table records hundreds of thousands of distinct CDR3 sequences, around 6% of them present only once. Sequencing used naive T cells sorted from blood. Receptor source: a man aged 18 to 35 in good health.

This clonotype was seen ten or more times. The CDR3 DNA follows: TGCGCCAGCAGCTTGTCCACGAACACCGGGGAGCTGTTTTTT. It encodes CASSLSTNTGELFF. This chain uses TRBV5-1 with TRBJ2-2, with D hard to call. The CDR3 sequence is 14 residues long. Trimming removed 1 base from V and 0 bases from J, with 4 bases in between. The germline V gene has CDR1 SGHRS and CDR2 YFSETQ.

This clonotype was counted between two and nine times. This chain joins TRBV6-5 and TRBJ1-2, with TRBD1 matching over 8 bases. CDR1 and CDR2 from the germline V gene are MNHEY and SVGAGI. The CDR3 length is 16 residues. Germline trimming cut 0 bases from V and 5 bases from J; bases unmatched to any gene: 8. CDR3 nucleotide sequence: TGTGCCAGCAGTTACTCGGGACAGGCCCAAAGTTATGGCTACACCTTC. Translated: CASSYSGQAQSYGYTF.

This clonotype showed up many times. The chain recombines TRBV12-3 or TRBV12-4 with TRBJ2-2; D may correspond to TRBD1 or TRBD2 (5 bases each). This CDR3 comprises 13 residues. V dropped 4 bases and J dropped 6 bases, with 9 bases sitting between them. CDR3 region: CASSYMGAGELFF. The CDR3 bases are TGTGCCAGCAGTTACATGGGGGCCGGGGAGCTGTTTTTT.

This clonotype has just a few counts. The V and J genes are TRBV11-2 and TRBJ1-2; TRBD1 might be the D (6 bases). Germline V gene sequence: CDR1 SGHAT, CDR2 FQNNGV. V was trimmed by 6 bases and J by 4 bases, leaving 18 bases between them. The CDR3 is 15 amino acids. CDR3 loop: CASRKPGRGRYGYTF. CDR3 DNA: TGTGCCAGCAGGAAACCGGGACGGGGGCGCTATGGCTACACCTTC.

This clonotype was counted between two and nine times. An end of the junction differs from the germline gene, which may be a read error. This chain links TRBV24-1 with TRBJ2-2, with D possibly TRBD1 on 7 matching bases. The germline V gene has CDR1 KGHDR and CDR2 SFDVKD. There are 15 residues in the CDR3. The CDR3 loop is CATSGLPGGGGELFF. Here the CDR3 DNA reads TGTGCCACCAGTGGTTTGCCAGGGGGAGGCGGGGAGCTGTTTTTT.

This clonotype showed up just a few times. The J gene is TRBJ2-5, the V gene TRBV7-9; tentatively, D is TRBD2 (6 bases). Germline V gene data show CDR1 as SEHNR and CDR2 as FQNEAQ (reference sequence). The CDR3 covers 13 residues. Deletions cut 5 bases from V and 5 bases from J, with 12 bases between. The CDR3 bases are TGTGCCAGCAGCAGCGGAGGGCCCGAGACCCAGTACTTC. It codes for CASSSGGPETQYF. The full variable domain, completed using reference TRBV7-9 and TRBJ2-5, is DTGVSQNPRHKITKRGQNVTFRCDPISEHNRLYWYRQTLGQGPEFLTYFQNEAQLEKSRLLSDRFSAERPKGSFSTLEIQRTEQGDSAMYLCASSSGGPETQYFGPGTRLLVL.

In its sample, this clonotype was seen many times. This chain joins TRBV12-3 or TRBV12-4 and TRBJ2-2, with D uncertain. The CDR3 covers 13 residues. V lost 7 bases and J lost 6, with 12 bases in between. The CDR3 DNA sequence: TGTGCCAGCACCGGAGTGTCCCCCGGGGAGCTGTTTTTT. It codes for CASTGVSPGELFF.

This sequence joins TRBV7-9 and TRBJ1-2; TRBD1 might be the D (5 bases). CDR1 is SEHNR and CDR2 is FQNEAQ in the germline V gene (reference sequence). Trimming cost V 5 bases and J 2 bases, with 18 bases left between them. The CDR3 covers 16 residues. CDR3 DNA: TGTGCCAGCAGCCCCCAAGTGGAGGGGCAGAACTATGGCTACACCTTC. Its translation is CASSPQVEGQNYGYTF. The variable domain in full, with the rest retrieved from reference TRBV7-9 and TRBJ1-2, is DTGVSQNPRHKITKRGQNVTFRCDPISEHNRLYWYRQTLGQGPEFLTYFQNEAQLEKSRLLSDRFSAERPKGSFSTLEIQRTEQGDSAMYLCASSPQVEGQNYGYTFGSGTRLTVV.

This chain links TRBV6-4 with TRBJ1-5; no definite D call. Germline V gives CDR1 MRHNA, CDR2 SNTAGT. The CDR3 is 15 residues long. V lost 0 bases and J lost 7, with 13 bases in between. The CDR3 here is CASSDSYEGRQPQHF. The DNA of the CDR3 is TGTGCCAGCAGTGACTCGTACGAAGGACGCCAGCCCCAGCATTTT.

Many counts were recorded for this clonotype. V and J are TRBV6-5 and TRBJ2-7; the match to TRBD1 covers 11 bases. J gave up 3 bases and V 4 bases, and 2 bases lay outside the gene matches. The CDR3 totals 14 residues. In germline, CDR1 is MNHEY, CDR2 SVGAGI. The CDR3 DNA sequence: TGTGCCAGCAGTTCCGGGACAGGGGGCTACGAGCAGTACTTC. Residues: CASSSGTGGYEQYF.

This clonotype was recorded many times. The chain has TRBV5-1 and TRBJ2-2, with D uncertain. Germline V gene sequence: CDR1 SGHRS, CDR2 YFSETQ. The CDR3 runs 14 residues. The germline V and J ends were trimmed by 0 bases and 6 bases, with 9 bases remaining between them. CDR3 sequence (DNA): TGCGCCAGCAGCTTGGTCCACGGTCCCGGGGAGCTGTTTTTT. Its translation: CASSLVHGPGELFF.

This clonotype was detected ten times or more. V usage is TRBV6-5 and J usage is TRBJ2-1, with 9 bases that match TRBD1. With 4 bases clipped from V and 0 bases from J, the junction kept 7 bases outside the gene matches. CDR1 and CDR2 (germline): MNHEY, SVGAGI. This CDR3 is built from 17 residues. The CDR3 coding sequence is TGTGCCAGCAGTTCCGAGAAGACAGGGGGCTCCTACAATGAGCAGTTCTTC. Residues: CASSSEKTGGSYNEQFF.

This clonotype has a handful of counts. The rearrangement joins TRBV5-1 to TRBJ2-1, with TRBD1 matching 9 bases. From germline, CDR1 is SGHRS and CDR2 YFSETQ. The V and J ends lost 4 bases and 9 bases, in that order; junction bases with no gene match: 11. The CDR3 runs to 15 residues. The CDR3 region has the DNA TGCGCCAGCAGCCCCCCGGGACAGGGAATCTCTGAGCAGTTCTTC. Its protein is CASSPPGQGISEQFF.

This clonotype was seen ten or more times. The rearrangement links TRBV27 to TRBJ1-1, with unresolved D. Trimming stripped 3 bases from V and 2 bases from J, with 7 bases between. The CDR3 loop spans 13 amino acids. CDR1 is MNHEY and CDR2 is SMNVEV in the germline V gene (reference sequence). This CDR3 is CASSLTTNTEAFF. Written as DNA, the CDR3 is TGTGCCAGCAGTTTGACAACAAACACTGAAGCTTTCTTT.

This clonotype has a count of ten or more. An end of the junction does not agree with germline; a read error may underlie this. This chain joins TRBV12-3 or TRBV12-4 and TRBJ2-2, with 11 bases identical to TRBD2. The CDR3 loop spans 15 amino acids. CDR3 DNA sequence: TGTGCCAGCAGTCTAGCGGGAGGTCCTCGGCGGGAGCTGTTTTTT. Residues: CASSLAGGPRRELFF.

This chain connects TRBV2 to TRBJ2-3; D remains ambiguous. Trimming stripped 7 bases from V and 4 bases from J, with 9 bases between. The germline CDR1 and CDR2 sequences are SNHLY and FYNNEI. This CDR3 spans 12 amino acids. CDR3 nucleotide sequence: TGTGCCAGCACCCAAAAGGCAGATACGCAGTATTTT. Translated, it gives CASTQKADTQYF.

This clonotype was seen ten or more times. The chain uses TRBV18 and TRBJ2-5; 7 positions match TRBD1. The CDR3 covers 14 residues. Unmatched junction bases numbered 8, after V lost 8 bases and J lost 2 bases. Germline CDR1 is KGHSH and CDR2 is LQKENI. The CDR3: CASSPGTAQETQYF. The CDR3 coding sequence is TGTGCCAGCAGCCCCGGGACAGCTCAAGAGACCCAGTACTTC. Complete variable domain (other parts from reference TRBV18 and TRBJ2-5): NAGVMQNPRHLVRRRGQEARLRCSPMKGHSHVYWYRQLPEEGLKFMVYLQKENIIDESGMPKERFSAEFPKEGPSILRIQQVVRGDSAAYFCASSPGTAQETQYFGPGTRLLVL.

This clonotype occurred many times. V gene TRBV24-1 combines with J gene TRBJ2-3; no definite D call. CDR1 and CDR2 from the germline V gene are KGHDR and SFDVKD. There are 12 residues in the CDR3. Deletions cut 9 bases from V and 6 bases from J, with 12 bases between. CDR3 region: CATGTFGDTQYF. The DNA of the CDR3 is TGTGCCACCGGCACATTCGGCGATACGCAGTATTTT.

This clonotype was counted ten times or more. The CDR3 loop is CASSPTGRQPQHF. In DNA form, the CDR3 reads TGTGCCAGCAGCCCTACAGGGAGGCAGCCCCAGCATTTT. V usage is TRBV27 and J usage is TRBJ1-5, with D possibly TRBD1 on 6 matching bases. Trimming pared 6 bases from V and 7 bases from J, leaving 13 bases between. Germline CDR1 and CDR2: MNHEY and SMNVEV (reference sequence). The CDR3 spans 13 residues.

This clonotype was seen more than once but under ten times. The CDR3 DNA reads TGCAGTGCTAGAGAACTAGCGGGAGGAACCGGGGAGCTGTTTTTT. Translation: CSARELAGGTGELFF. The chain recombines TRBV20-1 with TRBJ2-2, with 12 bases matching TRBD2. This CDR3 comprises 15 residues. V trimming: 0 bases; J trimming: 5 bases; junction bases outside the gene matches: 1. Per germline, CDR1 DFQATT and CDR2 SNEGSKA (reference sequence).

This clonotype was observed many times. This chain connects TRBV9 to TRBJ2-1; no reliable D call. CDR1 and CDR2 from the germline V gene are SGDLS and YYNGEE. Deletions cut 0 bases from V and 9 bases from J, with 13 bases between. The CDR3 covers 14 residues. The CDR3 DNA reads TGTGCCAGCAGCGTAGGGGGTACAGTTGGTGAGCAGTTCTTC. Its protein is CASSVGGTVGEQFF.

This clonotype was counted between two and nine times. The genes are TRBV19 and TRBJ1-1; D gene unclear. This CDR3 contains 11 residues. In germline, CDR1 is LNHDA, CDR2 SQIVND (reference sequence). With 5 bases removed from V and 7 bases from J, the gap between germline ends came to 8 bases. Here the CDR3 DNA reads TGTGCCAGTAGTTCGGGAAATGAAGCTTTCTTT. Encoded protein: CASSSGNEAFF.

CDR3 DNA sequence: TGTGCCAGCAGCCAAGGTCATCAGGGGCCCGGGGAGACCCAGTACTTC. It is translated as CASSQGHQGPGETQYF. The rearrangement links TRBV3-1 to TRBJ2-5; D might be TRBD1 (6 bases). V gave up 1 base and J gave up 5 bases, with 17 bases separating them. The CDR3 length is 16 residues. Germline CDR1 is LGHDT and CDR2 is YNNKEL (reference sequence).

This clonotype was counted only a few times. CDR3 in amino acids: CASSVAGTSINNEQFF. CDR3 DNA sequence: TGTGCCAGCAGCGTTGCCGGGACTAGCATTAACAATGAGCAGTTCTTC. V and J are TRBV9 and TRBJ2-1; TRBD2 matches 9 bases. The CDR3 is 16 amino acids. CDR1 and CDR2 (germline): SGDLS, YYNGEE. J was trimmed by 5 bases and V by 2 bases; bases with no gene match: 8.

This clonotype was detected ten times or more. The V gene is TRBV20-1, the J gene TRBJ1-6; TRBD1 might be the D (6 bases). From germline, CDR1 is DFQATT and CDR2 SNEGSKA (reference sequence). The V end was cut by 3 bases, the J end by 9 bases, with 15 bases between. CDR3 length: 14 residues. This CDR3 reads CSASEQGRASPLHF. The CDR3 DNA sequence: TGCAGTGCTAGCGAACAGGGAAGGGCTTCACCCCTCCACTTT.

This clonotype was counted at least ten times. The V and J genes are TRBV2 and TRBJ2-2; 9 bases map to TRBD2. Looked up from germline, CDR1 is SNHLY and CDR2 is FYNNEI. The length of the CDR3 is 17 residues. After removal of 4 bases from V and 2 bases from J, the junction contained 8 bases not matched to a gene. CDR3 sequence: CASSAAGGLINTGELFF. In DNA form, the CDR3 reads TGTGCCAGCAGTGCAGCGGGAGGACTTATAAACACCGGGGAGCTGTTTTTT.

The rearrangement links TRBV4-1 to TRBJ2-3, with 8 bases aligning to TRBD1. Germline CDR1 is MGHRA and CDR2 is YSYEKL. This CDR3 has 17 residues. V dropped 0 bases and J dropped 2; count of bases not matched to a gene: 7. CDR3 DNA sequence: TGCGCCAGCAGCCAAGATCCAGGACAGGGTGTCACAGATACGCAGTATTTT. Translating it yields CASSQDPGQGVTDTQYF.

This clonotype showed up many times. The V call is TRBV9, the J call TRBJ2-1; tentatively, D is TRBD1 (6 bases). The CDR3 consists of 15 residues. V shed 4 bases and J shed 9 bases, with 20 bases lying between them. CDR1 is SGDLS, CDR2 YYNGEE, per germline. This CDR3 reads CASSPRPPQGREQFF. The CDR3 bases are TGTGCCAGCAGCCCACGTCCTCCACAGGGCCGTGAGCAGTTCTTC.

This clonotype was seen a handful of times. The chain is built from TRBV6-2 or TRBV6-3 and TRBJ2-4; possibly TRBD1 for D (6 bases). CDR1 is MNHEY and CDR2 is SVGEGT in the germline V gene. The ends were cut back, 6 bases at V and 0 bases at J, with 15 bases in the middle. The CDR3 loop spans 16 amino acids. Here the CDR3 reads CASRKDSSLAKNIQYF. The CDR3 nucleotides are TGTGCCAGCAGAAAGGACAGTAGCTTAGCCAAAAACATTCAGTACTTC.

This clonotype occurred many times. This sequence joins TRBV5-4 and TRBJ1-2, with D perhaps matching TRBD1 (6 bases). This CDR3 is 14 amino acids long. V was shortened by 0 bases and J by 5 bases, with 11 bases between the two germline ends. The germline V gene encodes CDR1 SGHNT and CDR2 YYREEE (reference sequence). As DNA, the CDR3 is TGTGCCAGCAGCTTGGAAGGACAGCGATATGGCTACACCTTC. This encodes CASSLEGQRYGYTF.

This clonotype came up many times. CDR3 sequence: CATSRVQGDSPLHF. CDR3 DNA: TGTGCCACCAGCAGAGTCCAGGGGGATTCACCCCTCCACTTT. V is TRBV15 and J is TRBJ1-6; TRBD1 agrees at 7 bases. CDR1 LNHNV and CDR2 YYDKDF come from the germline V gene (reference sequence). The CDR3 is made up of 14 amino acids. With V trimmed by 1 base and J by 8 bases, 2 bases remained unmatched.

This chain links TRBV20-1 with TRBJ2-1, with 10 positions matching TRBD2. J was trimmed by 9 bases and V by 6 bases; bases with no gene match: 8. The CDR3 runs to 13 residues. The V gene's germline CDR1 is DFQATT and CDR2 SNEGSKA (reference sequence). The DNA for the CDR3 is TGCAGTGCAACTCTAGCGGGAGTAGGTGAGCAGTTCTTC. Residues: CSATLAGVGEQFF.